What follows are 26 T cell receptor beta chains derived from one specimen sequenced in a study of beta chain features in type 1 diabetes. Findings and limits, study-wide: Within each of all four CD4+ subsets, Type 1 diabetes patients had TCRB CDR3s that were moderately but significantly shorter.

Of the isolated RNA, all was reverse transcribed, and so the sequenced material was expressed TCRB transcripts. The table came from immunoSEQ multiplex PCR; TCRdb's copy has only in-frame clones and leaves some out. The sample lists 300,000 to 350,000 clones, around 8.5% seen once, with roughly 1% in the top ten. Their target antigens are unknown. The sequenced sample was central memory CD4+ T cells from blood. The receptors were gathered from a man aged 30 to 39 with type 1 diabetes.

The chain joins TRBV29-1 to TRBJ2-2; 8 bases align to TRBD1. CDR1 is SQVTM and CDR2 is ANQGSEA in the germline V gene. V shed 1 base and J 6 bases; nucleotides not matched to a gene: 4. CDR3 length: 14 amino acids. CDR3 DNA: TGCAGCGTTGAAGTCAGGGGGCCAGCCGGGGAGCTGTTTTTT. Translation: CSVEVRGPAGELFF.

Only a few counts were recorded for this clone. The rearrangement uses TRBV5-1 and TRBJ2-1, with 7 bases that match TRBD2. V lost 3 bases, J lost 3 bases, and 6 bases stayed unmatched. The CDR3 totals 15 residues. CDR1 and CDR2 from the germline V gene are SGHRS and YFSETQ. CDR3 coding DNA: TGCGCCAGCAGCTCAGCGGGGAGCGACTACAATGAGCAGTTCTTC. This translates into CASSSAGSDYNEQFF. Full variable domain (rest looked up from reference TRBV5-1 and TRBJ2-1): KAGVTQTPRYLIKTRGQQVTLSCSPISGHRSVSWYQQTPGQGLQFLFEYFSETQRNKGNFPGRFSGRQFSNSRSEMNVSTLELGDSALYLCASSSAGSDYNEQFFGPGTRLTVL.

V is TRBV7-2 and J is TRBJ2-5; D unresolved. Germline CDR1 and CDR2: SGHTA and FQGNSA. The length of the CDR3 is 12 residues. V was clipped by 4 bases and J by 5 bases, with 8 bases between them. The CDR3 reads CASSSVGETQYF. In DNA form, the CDR3 reads TGTGCCAGCAGCTCGGTCGGGGAGACCCAGTACTTC. Full variable domain (rest looked up from reference TRBV7-2 and TRBJ2-5): GAGVSQSPSNKVTEKGKDVELRCDPISGHTALYWYRQSLGQGLEFLIYFQGNSAPDKSGLPSDRFSAERTGGSVSTLTIQRTQQEDSAVYLCASSSVGETQYFGPGTRLLVL.

The chain combines TRBV4-1 with TRBJ2-6; D ambiguous. V lost 0 bases and J lost 0, with 6 bases in between. In germline, CDR1 is MGHRA, CDR2 YSYEKL. This CDR3 has 16 residues. The CDR3 here is CASSQDGRSGANVLTF. CDR3 nucleotides: TGCGCCAGCAGCCAAGATGGCCGCTCTGGGGCCAACGTCCTGACTTTC.

The rearrangement links TRBV30 to TRBJ2-7; D is perhaps TRBD1 (8 bases). The CDR3 covers 15 residues. Trimming took off 2 bases at V and 0 bases at J, with 14 bases between the two ends. The V gene's germline CDR1 is GTSNPN and CDR2 SVGIG (reference sequence). The CDR3 loop is CAWSHRGGSSYEQYF. DNA for the CDR3: TGTGCCTGGAGTCACAGGGGGGGGAGCTCCTACGAGCAGTACTTC.

This clone was found a few times. The chain carries TRBV12-5 and TRBJ2-5; D is unclear. Germline CDR1 LGHNT, CDR2 FRNRAP. The V gene lost 9 bases and the J gene lost 7 bases, with 12 bases spanning the gap. The length of the CDR3 is 11 residues. CDR3 region: CASQAIRTQYF. The CDR3 DNA sequence: TGTGCTAGCCAAGCGATACGGACCCAGTACTTC.

This clone was picked up many times. The rearrangement uses TRBV4-3 and TRBJ1-6; no definite D call. Trimming left V 2 bases short and J 7 bases short, with 9 bases between. CDR3 length: 14 amino acids. Germline CDR1 reads LGHNA; CDR2 reads YSLEER. The CDR3 sequence is CASSQWESNSPLHF. CDR3 bases: TGCGCCAGCAGCCAATGGGAGTCGAATTCACCCCTCCACTTT.

This sequence joins TRBV9 and TRBJ1-2, with D tentatively TRBD1 (6 bases). Trimming left V 0 bases short and J 2 bases short, with 11 bases between. This CDR3 is 15 amino acids long. CDR1 is SGDLS, CDR2 YYNGEE, per germline. The DNA of the CDR3 is TGTGCCAGCAGCGTAGCCTCTCAGGGGAACTATGGCTACACCTTC. Translation: CASSVASQGNYGYTF.

This clone was seen a handful of times. The chain combines TRBV2 with TRBJ1-6, with 12 bases lining up with TRBD1. The V gene's germline CDR1 is SNHLY and CDR2 FYNNEI. This CDR3 is 16 amino acids long. J was trimmed by 7 bases and V by 3 bases; bases with no gene match: 4. CDR3: CASSEGGQGANSPLHF. CDR3 DNA: TGTGCCAGCAGTGAGGGGGGACAGGGGGCGAATTCACCCCTCCACTTT.

This clone was seen a few times. The chain is built from TRBV18 and TRBJ1-2; D not certain. V lost 0 bases to trimming and J lost 2 bases, with 4 bases between them. This CDR3 spans 13 amino acids. The germline V gene encodes CDR1 KGHSH and CDR2 LQKENI. The CDR3: CASSPPKNYGYTF. DNA for the CDR3: TGTGCCAGCTCACCACCTAAAAACTATGGCTACACCTTC. Variable domain in full (rest from reference TRBV18 and TRBJ1-2): NAGVMQNPRHLVRRRGQEARLRCSPMKGHSHVYWYRQLPEEGLKFMVYLQKENIIDESGMPKERFSAEFPKEGPSILRIQQVVRGDSAAYFCASSPPKNYGYTFGSGTRLTVV.

This chain links TRBV25-1 with TRBJ1-2, with 10 bases that match TRBD1. The ends lost 2 bases at V and 8 bases at J; junction bases unmatched: 5. Germline assignment: CDR1 MGHDK and CDR2 SYGVNS. The CDR3 length is 14 residues. In nucleotides, the CDR3 is TGTGCCAGCAGTGAAGGGGGACAGGGGCAGGGCTACACCTTC. Amino acid sequence: CASSEGGQGQGYTF.

This clone was counted a few times. V usage is TRBV5-6 and J usage is TRBJ2-7; no clear D gene. The V and J ends lost 3 bases and 2 bases respectively, with 15 bases between them. Germline-derived CDR1 and CDR2 are SGHDT and YYEEEE. This CDR3 is built from 15 residues. CDR3 amino acids: CASSYGQVTTYEQYF. The CDR3 DNA sequence: TGTGCCAGCAGCTACGGGCAGGTGACGACCTACGAGCAGTACTTC.

This clone showed up just a few times. The chain carries TRBV7-9 and TRBJ2-5, with 8 bases matching TRBD2. The CDR3 has 15 amino acids. Germline values: CDR1 SEHNR, CDR2 FQNEAQ (reference sequence). V was clipped by 5 bases and J by 4 bases; unmatched bases: 9. The DNA of the CDR3 is TGTGCCAGCAGCCTTGCTACTAGCGGAGTAGAGACCCAGTACTTC. Translation: CASSLATSGVETQYF.

The chain is built from TRBV10-2 and TRBJ2-6; D is ambiguous. V was clipped by 5 bases and J by 0 bases, with 8 bases between them. The CDR3 loop spans 15 amino acids. Germline CDR1 WSHSY, CDR2 SAAADI. CDR3 amino acids: CASSWASSGANVLTF. Written as DNA, the CDR3 is TGCGCCAGCAGTTGGGCGAGCTCTGGGGCCAACGTCCTGACTTTC.

This clone was counted between two and nine times. Other nucleotide sequences from this sample produce the same CDR3. V usage is TRBV29-1 and J usage is TRBJ2-1, with D unclear. Trimming took 4 bases from V and 0 from J, leaving 4 bases between them. The CDR3 covers 12 residues. CDR1 SQVTM and CDR2 ANQGSEA come from the germline V gene. The DNA for the CDR3 is TGCAGCGTTGCGAGCTCCTACAATGAGCAGTTCTTC. Translation gives CSVASSYNEQFF.

V and J are TRBV15 and TRBJ1-5; 7 nucleotides match TRBD1. With V trimmed by 1 base and J by 3 bases, 3 bases remained unmatched. The CDR3 runs 15 residues. The germline gives CDR1 LNHNV, CDR2 YYDKDF (reference sequence). The CDR3 loop reads CATSRGQGLNQPQHF. DNA for the CDR3: TGTGCCACCAGCAGAGGACAGGGCCTCAATCAGCCCCAGCATTTT. The whole variable domain, filled in from reference TRBV15 and TRBJ1-5, reads DAMVIQNPRYQVTQFGKPVTLSCSQTLNHNVMYWYQQKSSQAPKLLFHYYDKDFNNEADTPDNFQSRRPNTSFCFLDIRSPGLGDTAMYLCATSRGQGLNQPQHFGDGTRLSIL.

The CDR3 bases are TGTGCCAGTCCTCCGGGACTAGCGGTTCCGGGGAGCTCCTACGAGCAGTACTTC. It codes for CASPPGLAVPGSSYEQYF. The chain employs TRBV2 and TRBJ2-7, with 11 positions matching TRBD2. Trimming removed 9 bases from V and 0 bases from J; junction bases left unmatched: 16. Germline V lookup: CDR1 SNHLY, CDR2 FYNNEI. The length of the CDR3 is 18 residues.

The chain links TRBV13 to TRBJ2-7; D is perhaps TRBD1 (6 bases). In germline, CDR1 is PRHDT, CDR2 FYEKMQ (reference sequence). V shed 5 bases and J shed 5 bases, with 10 bases lying between them. CDR3 size: 12 residues. The CDR3: CASSINRDEQYF. The DNA for the CDR3 is TGTGCCAGCAGCATAAACAGGGACGAGCAGTACTTC.

This chain joins TRBV15 and TRBJ1-2, with unresolved D. The CDR3 consists of 12 residues. Trimming shortened V by 3 bases and J by 8 bases, and 10 bases separated the two germline ends. Germline lookup yields CDR1 LNHNV and CDR2 YYDKDF (reference sequence). The CDR3 DNA is TGTGCCACCAGCAGTGAGGGAAGGGGCTACACCTTC. It yields the protein CATSSEGRGYTF.

J is TRBJ1-2 and V is TRBV18; D gene ambiguous. Per germline, CDR1 KGHSH and CDR2 LQKENI. V was trimmed by 3 bases and J by 4 bases, leaving 12 bases between them. The CDR3 has 14 residues. The DNA for the CDR3 is TGTGCCAGCTCACCCGGAACGGAAGGCTATGGCTACACCTTC. This encodes CASSPGTEGYGYTF. Variable domain in full (rest from reference TRBV18 and TRBJ1-2): NAGVMQNPRHLVRRRGQEARLRCSPMKGHSHVYWYRQLPEEGLKFMVYLQKENIIDESGMPKERFSAEFPKEGPSILRIQQVVRGDSAAYFCASSPGTEGYGYTFGSGTRLTVV.

The J gene is TRBJ1-2, the V gene TRBV6-5; 7 bases match TRBD1. Trimming at V came to 6 bases and at J to 7 bases, leaving 14 bases not matched to a gene. The CDR3 runs 15 residues. CDR1 and CDR2 from the germline V gene are MNHEY and SVGAGI. CDR3 residues: CASRTTTQGSSGYTF. As DNA, the CDR3 is TGTGCCAGCAGGACAACAACACAGGGGAGCTCTGGCTACACCTTC.

The chain employs TRBV28 and TRBJ1-1; the D is unclear. There are 13 residues in the CDR3. Germline CDR1 MDHEN, CDR2 SYDVKM. The V gene lost 6 bases and the J gene lost 0 bases, with 8 bases spanning the gap. The CDR3 DNA reads as TGTGCCAGCAGAAACCAGATGAACACTGAAGCTTTCTTT. This encodes CASRNQMNTEAFF.

Only a few counts were recorded for this clone. J is TRBJ2-1 and V is TRBV19, with 8 bases aligning to TRBD2. The V gene end was trimmed by 0 bases and the J gene end by 7 bases; junction bases not matched to a gene: 2. The CDR3 extends over 14 amino acids. Germline V CDR1 and CDR2: LNHDA, SQIVND (reference sequence). CDR3 protein: CASSIEGGRNEQFF. The CDR3 nucleotides are TGTGCCAGTAGTATAGAGGGCGGGAGGAATGAGCAGTTCTTC. The complete variable domain, with remaining parts taken from reference TRBV19 and TRBJ2-1, reads DGGITQSPKYLFRKEGQNVTLSCEQNLNHDAMYWYRQDPGQGLRLIYYSQIVNDFQKGDIAEGYSVSREKKESFPLTVTSAQKNPTAFYLCASSIEGGRNEQFFGPGTRLTVL.

This clone was seen more than once but under ten times. The chain has TRBV4-3 and TRBJ1-1, with D hard to call. The V end lost 0 bases, the J end lost 6 bases, and 8 bases lay between the germline ends. Looked up from germline, CDR1 is LGHNA and CDR2 is YSLEER. The CDR3 consists of 13 residues. CDR3 region: CASSQEGLSEAFF. The DNA for the CDR3 is TGCGCCAGCAGCCAAGAGGGCCTCTCTGAAGCTTTCTTT.

The chain is built from TRBV29-1 and TRBJ2-5; D could derive from TRBD1 or TRBD2 (6 bases each). This CDR3 has 14 residues. The V and J ends lost 7 bases and 5 bases respectively, with 20 bases between them. The germline V gene encodes CDR1 SQVTM and CDR2 ANQGSEA. The CDR3 here is CSARLGGPRETQYF. DNA for the CDR3: TGCAGCGCAAGGTTGGGGGGCCCCCGGGAGACCCAGTACTTC. The full variable domain, in which reference TRBV29-1 and TRBJ2-5 provide the parts outside the CDR3, is SAVISQKPSRDICQRGTSLTIQCQVDSQVTMMFWYRQQPGQSLTLIATANQGSEATYESGFVIDKFPISRPNLTFSTLTVSNMSPEDSSIYLCSARLGGPRETQYFGPGTRLLVL.

V gene TRBV7-9 combines with J gene TRBJ1-4; 8 nucleotides match TRBD1. The CDR3 spans 15 residues. Germline V gene data show CDR1 as SEHNR and CDR2 as FQNEAQ (reference sequence). V lost 1 base to trimming and J lost 10 bases; unmatched junction nucleotides: 8. CDR3 amino acids: CASSLDQGARAKLFF. In DNA form, the CDR3 reads TGTGCCAGCAGCTTAGATCAGGGGGCGCGGGCAAAACTGTTTTTT.